These T cell receptor beta chains were read from a single sample in a study of human T cells and chemical hapten exposure. Via MiXCR, TCRdb re-called the RACE reads, giving one row per CDR3 protein. The table has roughly 150,000 distinct CDR3 sequences, about 27% seen once. This material consisted of whole blood, taken in connection with sensitization to the hapten diphenylcyclopropenone (DPC). These receptors originate from a woman under 30 with alopecia areata. Some clones in this sample may be carry-over from other donors' samples. The CDR3 runs from the conserved cysteine through the conserved F or W. Fields, in order: V gene, J gene, CDR3 protein.

v_gene: TRBV29-1; j_gene: TRBJ2-2; CDR3aa: CSVADWAGELFF
v_gene: TRBV12-3/TRBV12-4; j_gene: TRBJ2-3; CDR3aa: CASSPSGDDTDTQYF
v_gene: TRBV27; j_gene: TRBJ2-1; CDR3aa: CASSLYRTYNEQFF
v_gene: TRBV28; j_gene: TRBJ2-7; CDR3aa: CASRPTSGIFPYEQYF
v_gene: TRBV7-3; j_gene: TRBJ2-2; CDR3aa: CASSSQGQGNTGELFF
v_gene: TRBV5-1; j_gene: TRBJ2-3; CDR3aa: CASSPRGHSTDTQYF
v_gene: TRBV27; j_gene: TRBJ1-1; CDR3aa: CASSARLATEAFF
v_gene: TRBV12-3/TRBV12-4; j_gene: TRBJ2-4; CDR3aa: CASRGTGRLNIQYF
v_gene: TRBV5-6; j_gene: TRBJ2-1; CDR3aa: CASSSYSEEEYNEQFF
v_gene: TRBV2; j_gene: TRBJ2-1; CDR3aa: CASQWDIGYNEQFF
v_gene: TRBV20-1; j_gene: TRBJ1-4; CDR3aa: CSARRQGATKLFF
v_gene: TRBV6-1; j_gene: TRBJ1-1; CDR3aa: CASRYGQTPEAFF
v_gene: TRBV18; j_gene: TRBJ1-5; CDR3aa: CASSPTDQPQHF
v_gene: TRBV7-2; j_gene: TRBJ2-5; CDR3aa: CASSRGLETQYF
v_gene: TRBV29-1; j_gene: TRBJ2-7; CDR3aa: CSVEDSISYEQYF
v_gene: TRBV9; j_gene: TRBJ1-3; CDR3aa: CASSAGHTSSGNTIYF
v_gene: TRBV7-9; j_gene: TRBJ2-7; CDR3aa: CASSPIGSWADEQYF
v_gene: TRBV7-8; j_gene: TRBJ1-1; CDR3aa: CASSLGTITEAFF
v_gene: TRBV5-1; j_gene: TRBJ1-2; CDR3aa: CASSLGADGYTF